Shown below are 23 T cell receptor beta chains from a single sample sequenced in a study of T cells in Graves' hyperthyroidism and ophthalmopathy. TCR beta CDR3 regions were amplified from RNA. First-round RT-PCR of the TCR CDR3 relied on the HTBI primer set. TCRdb fed the multiplex PCR reads into MiXCR, producing one record per CDR3 protein. The sample lists 560,000 or so distinct CDR3 sequences; about 45% were seen once. Sequencing was performed on peripheral blood or thyroid tissue (not recorded which). All receptors derive from a woman between 18 and 29 years old with Graves' hyperthyroidism.

This clonotype was recorded many times. This sequence joins TRBV29-1 and TRBJ1-2; D might be TRBD1 (5 bases). CDR1 SQVTM and CDR2 ANQGSEA come from the germline V gene. The germline V and J ends were trimmed by 5 bases and 4 bases, with 11 bases remaining between them. This CDR3 is built from 12 residues. CDR3 DNA: TGCAGCGTTAAGACAGTTCTCTATGGCTACACCTTC. Translated: CSVKTVLYGYTF.

The J gene is TRBJ1-2, the V gene TRBV25-1; a weak D match, TRBD1 (6 bases). CDR3 length: 14 residues. Trimming left V 7 bases short and J 0 bases short, with 12 bases between. Germline CDR1 and CDR2: MGHDK and SYGVNS. The CDR3 is CASNRQVANYGYTF. CDR3 sequence (DNA): TGTGCCAGCAACCGACAGGTCGCTAACTATGGCTACACCTTC.

A word on this clonotype: One junction end disagrees with the germline gene, perhaps due to a read error. The CDR3 DNA sequence: TGTGCCACCAGCGGAGATGGGACTAACCCCTACGAGCAGTACTTC. This translates into CATSGDGTNPYEQYF. The chain joins TRBV15 to TRBJ2-7; 7 bases line up with TRBD2. The germline gives CDR1 LNHNV, CDR2 YYDKDF (reference sequence). The CDR3 runs to 15 residues. The variable domain in full, completed from reference TRBV15 and TRBJ2-7, reads DAMVIQNPRYQVTQFGKPVTLSCSQTLNHNVMYWYQQKSSQAPKLLFHYYDKDFNNEADTPDNFQSRRPNTSFCFLDIRSPGLGDTAMYLCATSGDGTNPYEQYFGPGTRLTVT.

This clonotype has a count of ten or more. J is TRBJ1-4 and V is TRBV2; D might be TRBD1 (5 bases). The CDR3 covers 16 residues. The V and J ends lost 3 bases and 8 bases respectively, with 19 bases between them. Germline V gives CDR1 SNHLY, CDR2 FYNNEI. CDR3 in amino acids: CASSELLGLLREKLFF. DNA of the CDR3: TGTGCCAGCAGTGAGCTTTTGGGACTCTTACGGGAAAAACTGTTTTTT.

The J gene is TRBJ2-7, the V gene TRBV7-9, with a weak D call TRBD1 (6 bases). The CDR3 extends over 14 amino acids. Germline-derived CDR1 and CDR2 are SEHNR and FQNEAQ (reference sequence). V was trimmed by 3 bases and J by 6 bases, leaving 15 bases between them. CDR3 sequence reads: CASSLGAGRSEQYF. In nucleotides, the CDR3 is TGTGCCAGCAGCTTGGGGGCGGGCCGTAGCGAGCAGTACTTC.

This clonotype was observed many times. The chain has TRBV29-1 and TRBJ2-7; possible D gene TRBD2, 5 bases. The V gene's germline CDR1 is SQVTM and CDR2 ANQGSEA. The length of the CDR3 is 12 residues. Deletions cut 4 bases from V and 3 bases from J, with 10 bases between. CDR3 DNA sequence: TGCAGCGTTGGAGGGTTTTTCTACGAGCAGTACTTC. Protein product: CSVGGFFYEQYF.

Concerning this clonotype: A read error may be the cause here, since a much bigger clone is one base away. The rearrangement links TRBV7-2 to TRBJ1-2, with D perhaps TRBD1 (5 bases). Germline V gene data show CDR1 as SGHTA and CDR2 as FQGNSA. V lost 8 bases to trimming and J lost 4 bases, with 17 bases between them. The CDR3 runs 14 residues. DNA for the CDR3: TGTGCCAGCCGCGGCACCGACAGAACCTATGGCTACACCTTC. Amino acid sequence: CASRGTDRTYGYTF.

This clonotype occurred many times. This chain connects TRBV24-1 to TRBJ2-5, with TRBD1 identical over 12 bases. The CDR3 is 16 amino acids. CDR1 KGHDR and CDR2 SFDVKD come from the germline V gene. V lost 1 base, J lost 5 bases, and 4 bases stayed unmatched. The CDR3 nucleotides are TGTGCCACCAGTGATTTCGGGACAGGGGGCTGGGAGACCCAGTACTTC. Protein product: CATSDFGTGGWETQYF.

This clonotype was picked up many times. The V and J genes are TRBV9 and TRBJ1-5, with TRBD1 as a possible D gene (5 bases). V was cut by 4 bases and J by 2 bases, with 13 bases left in between. The CDR3 is 15 residues long. CDR1 and CDR2 from the germline V gene are SGDLS and YYNGEE. CDR3 loop: CASSHDGGGNQPQHF. Here the CDR3 DNA reads TGTGCCAGCAGCCATGACGGAGGGGGCAATCAGCCCCAGCATTTT.

This clonotype was recorded at least ten times. The rearrangement links TRBV10-2 to TRBJ1-5; a weak D match, TRBD1 (5 bases). The CDR3 runs to 14 residues. In germline, CDR1 is WSHSY, CDR2 SAAADI. The V and J ends lost 0 bases and 7 bases respectively, with 10 bases between them. The CDR3 DNA is TGCGCCAGCAGTGAGTCGGGACCCTCACAGCCCCAGCATTTT. Translating gives CASSESGPSQPQHF.

Turning to this clonotype: This may be a read error: a much more frequent sequence differs by one nucleotide. The chain carries TRBV29-1 and TRBJ1-2; D not resolved. V was shortened by 5 bases and J by 4 bases, with 11 bases between the two germline ends. Germline CDR1 and CDR2: SQVTM and ANQGSEA. This CDR3 is built from 12 residues. The CDR3 loop is CSVSVLAYGYTF. DNA for the CDR3: TGCAGCGTTTCTGTTTTGGCCTATGGCTACACCTTC. Variable domain in full (rest from reference TRBV29-1 and TRBJ1-2): SAVISQKPSRDICQRGTSLTIQCQVDSQVTMMFWYRQQPGQSLTLIATANQGSEATYESGFVIDKFPISRPNLTFSTLTVSNMSPEDSSIYLCSVSVLAYGYTFGSGTRLTVV.

The genes are TRBV7-9 and TRBJ1-2; 8 bases align to TRBD1. CDR1 is SEHNR, CDR2 FQNEAQ, per germline (reference sequence). This CDR3 has 15 residues. Trimming at V came to 0 bases and at J to 4 bases, leaving 4 bases not matched to a gene. This chain's CDR3 is CASSLATGASYGYTF. CDR3 DNA sequence: TGTGCCAGCAGCTTAGCGACAGGGGCTAGCTATGGCTACACCTTC.

This sequence joins TRBV7-9 and TRBJ2-2, with D perhaps TRBD1 or TRBD2 (5 bases each). In germline, CDR1 is SEHNR, CDR2 FQNEAQ (reference sequence). This CDR3 spans 12 amino acids. Trimming cost V 3 bases and J 11 bases, with 10 bases left between them. In DNA, the CDR3 is TGTGCCAGCAGCTTGGTAGGGACCGAGCTGTTTTTT. Protein: CASSLVGTELFF. The full variable domain, rest sourced from reference TRBV7-9 and TRBJ2-2, is DTGVSQNPRHKITKRGQNVTFRCDPISEHNRLYWYRQTLGQGPEFLTYFQNEAQLEKSRLLSDRFSAERPKGSFSTLEIQRTEQGDSAMYLCASSLVGTELFFGEGSRLTVL.

The rearrangement joins TRBV20-1 to TRBJ1-1; no definite D call. The V gene lost 6 bases and the J gene lost 1 base, with 9 bases spanning the gap. Germline V gene sequence: CDR1 DFQATT, CDR2 SNEGSKA (reference sequence). CDR3 length equals 12 residues. The CDR3 sequence: CSARTTNTEAFF. The CDR3 nucleotides are TGCAGTGCCAGGACGACGAACACTGAAGCTTTCTTT.

In its sample, this clonotype was seen a few times. The chain couples TRBV6-5 to TRBJ2-5, with D possibly matching TRBD2 (6 bases). The length of the CDR3 is 15 residues. Trimming shortened V by 5 bases and J by 2 bases, and 15 bases separated the two germline ends. Germline CDR1 is MNHEY and CDR2 is SVGAGI. CDR3 in amino acids: CASSEISGNQETQYF. The CDR3 nucleotides read TGTGCCAGCAGTGAAATTAGCGGCAATCAAGAGACCCAGTACTTC.

This clonotype turned up a few times. This chain connects TRBV20-1 to TRBJ2-7; 8 positions match TRBD1. V trimming: 1 base; J trimming: 1 base; junction bases outside the gene matches: 3. CDR1 is DFQATT and CDR2 is SNEGSKA in the germline V gene (reference sequence). This CDR3 contains 14 residues. The DNA of the CDR3 is TGCAGTGCTAGAGTGACAGGGGCTTCCTACGAGCAGTACTTC. This sequence encodes CSARVTGASYEQYF.

The chain couples TRBV7-8 to TRBJ2-7; 12 nucleotides agree with TRBD1. CDR3 length: 14 amino acids. Trimming took 8 bases from V and 5 from J; bases not matched to a gene: 7. The V gene's germline CDR1 is SGHVS and CDR2 FQNEAQ. The CDR3 DNA sequence: TGTGCCAGCGGCGCCGGGACAGGGGGCAACGAGCAGTACTTC. This codes for CASGAGTGGNEQYF.

The chain recombines TRBV7-2 with TRBJ2-7, with unresolved D. V lost 5 bases, J lost 2 bases, and 13 bases lay in between. Germline CDR1 SGHTA, CDR2 FQGNSA. The CDR3 is 14 residues long. This chain's CDR3 is CASSPVVGPYEQYF. The DNA for the CDR3 is TGTGCCAGCAGCCCGGTAGTGGGCCCCTACGAGCAGTACTTC.

This clonotype was seen a single time. The rearrangement links TRBV5-1 to TRBJ1-1, with 7 bases lining up with TRBD1. CDR3 size: 17 residues. Germline CDR1 reads SGHRS; CDR2 reads YFSETQ. Unmatched junction bases numbered 15, after V lost 4 bases and J lost 3 bases. CDR3 sequence reads: CASSIDRDLGYDTEAFF. The CDR3 nucleotides are TGCGCCAGCAGCATAGACAGGGACCTCGGATACGACACTGAAGCTTTCTTT. The full variable domain, with the rest looked up from reference TRBV5-1 and TRBJ1-1, is KAGVTQTPRYLIKTRGQQVTLSCSPISGHRSVSWYQQTPGQGLQFLFEYFSETQRNKGNFPGRFSGRQFSNSRSEMNVSTLELGDSALYLCASSIDRDLGYDTEAFFGQGTRLTVV.

This clonotype was counted a few times. The rearrangement joins TRBV2 to TRBJ2-7; a possible D gene is TRBD1 (6 bases). V lost 3 bases, J lost 0 bases, and 9 bases lay in between. The CDR3 is 14 residues long. Germline V gene lookup returns CDR1 SNHLY and CDR2 FYNNEI. The CDR3 region is CASSDYRASYEQYF. Written as DNA, the CDR3 is TGTGCCAGCAGTGATTACAGGGCCTCCTACGAGCAGTACTTC.

Of note for this clonotype: Given the absence of the conserved phenylalanine or tryptophan at the CDR3 end, a read error is likely. The limits of the CDR3 on the DNA are not certain, so only TCRdb's listed CDR3 is given. The V call is TRBV7-3, the J call TRBJ2-7; the D call TRBD2 from the table was never checked on the DNA. Germline V gives CDR1 SGHTA, CDR2 FQGTGA. The CDR3 numbers 9 amino acids, ends counted. CDR3 amino acids: CASSPGLAG.

This clonotype showed up just once. Possible read error: a much larger clone is one base away. The V gene is TRBV2, the J gene TRBJ1-2; D gene unclear. In germline, CDR1 is SNHLY, CDR2 FYNNEI. The CDR3 sequence is 15 residues long. Trimming removed 11 bases at V and 1 base at J, with 20 bases between. The CDR3 region has the DNA TGTGCCCGCATCCGAATGGGCCAGAATAACTATGGCTACACCTTC. The encoded protein is CARIRMGQNNYGYTF.

Concerning this clonotype itself: A read error is possible here, since a much larger clone lies one base away. The V call is TRBV7-9, the J call TRBJ1-6; D is unresolved. Germline V gene sequence: CDR1 SEHNR, CDR2 FQNEAQ (reference sequence). The CDR3 totals 17 residues. In DNA, the CDR3 is TGTGCCGGCAGCTGGACGGTGGAGAGCTCCTATAATTCACCCCTCCACTTT. Amino acid sequence: CAGSWTVESSYNSPLHF. Combining the CDR3 with reference TRBV7-9 and TRBJ1-6 gives the whole variable domain DTGVSQNPRHKITKRGQNVTFRCDPISEHNRLYWYRQTLGQGPEFLTYFQNEAQLEKSRLLSDRFSAERPKGSFSTLEIQRTEQGDSAMYLCAGSWTVESSYNSPLHFGNGTRLTVT.